A single sample is the source of the 30 T cell receptor beta chains below, sequenced in a study of cytomegalovirus exposure and HLA in healthy donors. Primers: 60 Vbeta forward and 13 Jbeta reverse. TCRdb keeps only in-frame clones here, not all; method: immunoSEQ multiplex PCR. In the table there are about 130,000 clones, approximately 84% of which are singletons. Sequenced sample: PBMCs. The receptors stem from a boy aged 2 to 10 in good health and CMV-seronegative.

The CDR3 reads CASSSNRESSGYTF. CDR3 nucleotide sequence: TGTGCCAGCAGCTCAAACAGGGAGTCTAGTGGCTACACCTTC. The rearrangement links TRBV5-5 to TRBJ1-2; maybe TRBD1 (6 bases). The germline gives CDR1 SGHKS, CDR2 YYEKEE (reference sequence). There are 14 residues in the CDR3. V lost 3 bases and J lost 7, with 16 bases in between.

The rearrangement links TRBV30 to TRBJ1-1; 10 bases are a match to TRBD1. The CDR3 is made up of 13 amino acids. After removal of 5 bases from V and 11 bases from J, the junction contained 11 bases not matched to a gene. Germline loops: CDR1 GTSNPN, CDR2 SVGIG (reference sequence). The CDR3 bases are TGTGCCTGGGATAAGACAGGGGGCAACATGGCTTTCTTT. The encoded protein is CAWDKTGGNMAFF.

The chain has TRBV6-5 and TRBJ2-7, with 11 bases identical to TRBD2. This CDR3 is 13 amino acids long. In germline, CDR1 is MNHEY, CDR2 SVGAGI. With V trimmed by 5 bases and J by 5 bases, 2 bases remained unmatched. The CDR3 is CASSGTSGDEQYV. The CDR3, as DNA: TGTGCCAGCAGTGGGACTAGCGGCGACGAGCAGTACGTC.

The J gene is TRBJ2-2, the V gene TRBV6-1; 12 bases are shared with TRBD2. This CDR3 comprises 15 residues. Germline V gene data show CDR1 as MNHNS and CDR2 as SASEGT. V trimming: 2 bases; J trimming: 6 bases; junction bases outside the gene matches: 1. CDR3 coding DNA: TGTGCCAGCAGTGAACTAGCGGGGGGGCCCGGGGAGCTGTTTTTT. Protein sequence: CASSELAGGPGELFF.

The rearrangement uses TRBV18 and TRBJ1-2; TRBD1 agrees at 10 bases. The germline gives CDR1 KGHSH, CDR2 LQKENI. The junction had 4 bases not matched to a gene; V was cut back by 6 bases and J by 3 bases. The CDR3 is 14 amino acids. DNA for the CDR3: TGTGCCAGCTCCCCCGGACAGGGGGACTATGGCTACACCTTC. Its protein is CASSPGQGDYGYTF.

This sequence joins TRBV5-4 and TRBJ2-7; TRBD2 matches at 11 bases. J lost 2 bases, V lost 4 bases, and 5 bases had no gene match. The CDR3 consists of 15 residues. Germline loops: CDR1 SGHNT, CDR2 YYREEE (reference sequence). The CDR3 loop is CASSGSSGRTYEQYV. The DNA for the CDR3 is TGTGCCAGCAGCGGTTCTAGCGGGAGGACCTACGAGCAGTACGTC.

This clone is a singleton in its sample. The V gene is TRBV4-3, the J gene TRBJ2-7; D gene ambiguous. V lost 0 bases to trimming and J lost 8 bases, with 11 bases between them. Germline lookup yields CDR1 LGHNA and CDR2 YSLEER. This CDR3 comprises 13 residues. The CDR3 spells CASSQETRLQQYF. CDR3 nucleotide sequence: TGCGCCAGCAGCCAAGAAACACGTTTGCAGCAGTACTTC.

In the case of this clone: Compared with germline, one end of the junction differs, possibly owing to a read error. V and J are TRBV6-5 and TRBJ2-6; maybe TRBD1 (5 bases). The CDR3 is 15 amino acids. CDR1 MNHEY and CDR2 SVGAGI come from the germline V gene. The CDR3 is CASSYSWAGASVLTF. The DNA of the CDR3 is TGTGCCAGCAGTTACTCGTGGGCTGGGGCCAGCGTCCTGACTTTC.

A single count supports this clone. The chain couples TRBV6-1 to TRBJ1-2; possible D gene TRBD1, 6 bases. Germline lookup yields CDR1 MNHNS and CDR2 SASEGT. V lost 7 bases and J lost 7, with 13 bases in between. The CDR3 loop spans 12 amino acids. CDR3 bases: TGTGCCAGCATCAACAGGGTCGGTGGCTACACCTTC. The encoded protein is CASINRVGGYTF.

Only one count was recorded for this clone. V is TRBV29-1 and J is TRBJ1-1; 7 nucleotides line up with TRBD1. This CDR3 has 16 amino acids. The V gene end was trimmed by 3 bases and the J gene end by 0 bases; junction bases not matched to a gene: 10. Germline lookup yields CDR1 SQVTM and CDR2 ANQGSEA. The CDR3 region is CSVDPYTTGLNTEAFF. The CDR3 DNA sequence: TGCAGCGTTGACCCCTATACGACAGGGTTGAACACTGAAGCTTTCTTT.

In the case of this clone: The identical CDR3 is also encoded by other nucleotide sequences in the sample. The chain combines TRBV7-3 with TRBJ2-5; 8 nucleotides line up with TRBD2. The V segment lost 5 bases and the J segment 3 bases; nucleotides outside the gene matches: 2. The CDR3 runs 13 residues. From germline, CDR1 is SGHTA and CDR2 FQGTGA. Written as DNA, the CDR3 is TGTGCCAGCAGCCCGGGAGGGGAAGAGACCCAGTACTTC. Its protein product is CASSPGGEETQYF.

The chain couples TRBV30 to TRBJ1-5; TRBD1 is a possible D gene (6 bases). The V end was cut by 0 bases, the J end by 2 bases, with 11 bases between. CDR3 length equals 15 residues. Germline V CDR1 and CDR2: GTSNPN, SVGIG (reference sequence). CDR3 in DNA: TGTGCCTGGAGTGTACGGGCAGGGGGCAATCAGCCCCAGCATTTT. Its protein product is CAWSVRAGGNQPQHF.

The chain employs TRBV7-2 and TRBJ2-1; tentative D call: TRBD2 (6 bases). Germline values: CDR1 SGHTA, CDR2 FQGNSA. V was cut by 0 bases and J by 4 bases, with 10 bases left in between. The CDR3 is made up of 15 amino acids. CDR3: CASSLARGRYNEQFF. In nucleotides, the CDR3 is TGTGCCAGCAGCTTAGCTCGGGGGAGATACAATGAGCAGTTCTTC.

This rearrangement joins TRBV6-1 to TRBJ2-7; 7 nucleotides agree with TRBD1. CDR1 MNHNS and CDR2 SASEGT come from the germline V gene. This CDR3 contains 15 residues. The junction had 12 bases not matched to a gene; V was cut back by 4 bases and J by 6 bases. CDR3 nucleotides: TGTGCCAGCAGTGGGGAGCCAGGGGGTTCACGCGAGCAGTACGTC. Protein: CASSGEPGGSREQYV.

The gene calls are TRBV29-1 and TRBJ2-1, with 7 nucleotides matching TRBD1. The CDR3 runs to 14 residues. V trimming: 7 bases; J trimming: 5 bases; junction bases outside the gene matches: 11. Germline values: CDR1 SQVTM, CDR2 ANQGSEA. The CDR3 reads CSAIGTAFDNEQFF. CDR3 sequence (DNA): TGCAGCGCCATCGGGACAGCTTTTGACAATGAGCAGTTCTTC.

Worth noting for this clone: Additional DNA sequences in this sample encode the identical CDR3. This rearrangement joins TRBV30 to TRBJ1-1; the match to TRBD1 covers 8 bases. The CDR3 runs to 13 residues. J lost 5 bases, V lost 5 bases, and 7 bases had no gene match. Germline V gene data show CDR1 as GTSNPN and CDR2 as SVGIG (reference sequence). The CDR3: CAWGPGQGTEAFF. CDR3 sequence (DNA): TGTGCCTGGGGGCCCGGACAGGGAACTGAAGCTTTCTTT.

V and J are TRBV7-6 and TRBJ1-1, with a possible D match to TRBD1 (6 bases). CDR3 length: 17 amino acids. Germline V gene data show CDR1 as SGHVS and CDR2 as FNYEAQ. Trimming took 4 bases from V and 1 from J, leaving 19 bases between them. The CDR3 region is CASSSSGGLTRNTEAFF. Written as DNA, the CDR3 is TGTGCCAGCAGCTCCTCCGGGGGGCTCACCAGGAACACTGAAGCTTTCTTT. The whole variable domain, remainder taken from reference TRBV7-6 and TRBJ1-1, is GAGVSQSPRYKVTKRGQDVALRCDPISGHVSLYWYRQALGQGPEFLTYFNYEAQQDKSGLPNDRFSAERPEGSISTLTIQRTEQRDSAMYRCASSSSGGLTRNTEAFFGQGTRLTVV.

The J gene is TRBJ2-4, the V gene TRBV2, with 7 positions matching TRBD2. The CDR3 covers 13 residues. The junction had 4 bases not matched to a gene; V was cut back by 8 bases and J by 3 bases. Germline CDR1 SNHLY, CDR2 FYNNEI. Here the CDR3 DNA reads TGTGCCAGCGGGAGGGCCTTCAAAAACATTCAGTACTTC. It specifies CASGRAFKNIQYF. The full variable domain, its missing parts supplied by reference TRBV2 and TRBJ2-4, is EPEVTQTPSHQVTQMGQEVILRCVPISNHLYFYWYRQILGQKVEFLVSFYNNEISEKSEIFDDQFSVERPDGSNFTLKIRSTKLEDSAMYFCASGRAFKNIQYFGAGTRLSVL.

The chain uses TRBV5-1 and TRBJ2-1; the match to TRBD2 covers 12 bases. Per germline, CDR1 SGHRS and CDR2 YFSETQ. This CDR3 has 15 residues. J lost 9 bases, V lost 6 bases, and 10 bases had no gene match. As DNA, the CDR3 is TGCGCCAGCACCAGACTAGCGGGAGATCGGTTTGAGCAGTTCTTC. Translated, it gives CASTRLAGDRFEQFF.

The V gene is TRBV10-2, the J gene TRBJ2-1; TRBD2 aligns across 16 bases. The CDR3 length is 19 residues. V lost 3 bases to trimming and J lost 6 bases; unmatched junction nucleotides: 11. CDR1 is WSHSY, CDR2 SAAADI, per germline. CDR3 amino acids: CASSDKGGGLAGGRNEQFF. The CDR3 nucleotides read TGCGCCAGCAGTGATAAAGGAGGGGGACTAGCGGGAGGGCGCAATGAGCAGTTCTTC.

This clone was seen only once. The CDR3 bases are TGTGCCAGCAGTTTAGGGGGACTCGATCAGCCCCAGCATTTT. Translated, it gives CASSLGGLDQPQHF. The chain uses TRBV27 and TRBJ1-5; a weak D match, TRBD1 (5 bases). With 2 bases removed from V and 5 bases from J, the gap between germline ends came to 10 bases. Germline V CDR1 and CDR2: MNHEY, SMNVEV (reference sequence). The CDR3 extends over 14 amino acids.

J is TRBJ1-2 and V is TRBV7-9, with D perhaps TRBD1 (6 bases). Germline CDR1 reads SEHNR; CDR2 reads FQNEAQ (reference sequence). The CDR3 runs 16 residues. Trimming took off 1 base at V and 3 bases at J, with 15 bases between the two ends. CDR3 loop: CASSLVGGAEYYGYTF. In nucleotides, the CDR3 is TGTGCCAGCAGCTTAGTAGGGGGGGCGGAATACTATGGCTACACCTTC.

The chain recombines TRBV6-1 with TRBJ1-1, with a weak D call TRBD1 (6 bases). Germline CDR1 is MNHNS and CDR2 is SASEGT. The CDR3 spans 12 residues. Deletions cut 8 bases from V and 1 base from J, with 8 bases between. The CDR3, as DNA: TGTGCCAGCTTACAGGGGAACACTGAAGCTTTCTTT. This sequence encodes CASLQGNTEAFF.

The chain is built from TRBV2 and TRBJ2-2; 10 nucleotides align to TRBD2. The V gene's germline CDR1 is SNHLY and CDR2 FYNNEI. This CDR3 comprises 15 residues. Trimming removed 8 bases from V and 5 bases from J; junction bases left unmatched: 8. The CDR3 sequence is CASGLGLAYTGELFF. CDR3 nucleotide sequence: TGTGCCAGCGGACTGGGACTAGCGTATACCGGGGAGCTGTTTTTT.

A note on this clone: Other DNA sequences within the sample encode an identical CDR3. The chain is built from TRBV19 and TRBJ2-2, with 11 nucleotides matching TRBD1. J gave up 3 bases and V 9 bases, and 3 bases lay outside the gene matches. Germline lookup yields CDR1 LNHDA and CDR2 SQIVND (reference sequence). The CDR3 is made up of 14 amino acids. The CDR3 here is CASKGQGDTGELFF. CDR3 nucleotide sequence: TGTGCCAGCAAGGGACAGGGGGACACCGGGGAGCTGTTTTTT.

The V call is TRBV11-2, the J call TRBJ2-1, with D possibly being TRBD2 (6 bases). CDR1 is SGHAT, CDR2 FQNNGV, per germline. The CDR3 is 11 amino acids. V was cut by 5 bases and J by 10 bases, with 9 bases left in between. This CDR3 is CASSPTSEQFF. The CDR3 bases are TGTGCCAGCAGCCCAACTAGCGAGCAGTTCTTC.

The genes are TRBV10-3 and TRBJ2-3, with 11 nucleotides matching TRBD1. V lost 10 bases and J lost 4; bases outside the gene matches: 1. Germline V gives CDR1 ENHRY, CDR2 SYGVKD. CDR3 length: 12 residues. DNA for the CDR3: TGTGCCAAGGGACAGGGGGCAGATACGCAGTATTTT. It translates to CAKGQGADTQYF.

The rearrangement uses TRBV19 and TRBJ1-2; 7 bases line up with TRBD1. V was clipped by 6 bases and J by 4 bases; unmatched bases: 11. CDR3 size: 15 residues. In germline, CDR1 is LNHDA, CDR2 SQIVND (reference sequence). The chain's CDR3 is CASRDLYRQGYGYTF. CDR3 in DNA: TGTGCCAGTAGAGATCTTTACCGACAGGGCTATGGCTACACCTTC.

The chain employs TRBV19 and TRBJ1-1; D is possibly TRBD1 (5 bases). Germline V gene lookup returns CDR1 LNHDA and CDR2 SQIVND (reference sequence). The V gene lost 3 bases and the J gene lost 7 bases, with 6 bases spanning the gap. The CDR3 covers 11 residues. The CDR3 nucleotides read TGTGCCAGTAGTATCGGGGGTGAAGCTTTCTTT. Protein product: CASSIGGEAFF.

The rearrangement uses TRBV7-9 and TRBJ1-5; D is undetermined. This CDR3 contains 13 residues. The V gene's germline CDR1 is SEHNR and CDR2 FQNEAQ (reference sequence). Trimming took 3 bases from V and 9 from J, leaving 12 bases between them. As DNA, the CDR3 is TGTGCCAGCAGCTTGTCGGCCCCGGGGCCCCAGCATTTT. Translation: CASSLSAPGPQHF. Combining the CDR3 with reference TRBV7-9 and TRBJ1-5 gives the whole variable domain DTGVSQNPRHKITKRGQNVTFRCDPISEHNRLYWYRQTLGQGPEFLTYFQNEAQLEKSRLLSDRFSAERPKGSFSTLEIQRTEQGDSAMYLCASSLSAPGPQHFGDGTRLSIL.